What follows describes a single TCR beta chain. This receptor's antigen is unknown. CDR1 and CDR2, per the germline V gene, are SGHTA and FQGTGA. The CDR3 starts with the cysteine, ends with the phenylalanine, and has 14 residues. No DNA has been recorded. This entry comes from a study of CXCR3-negative and CXCR3-positive naive CD8 T cells (dated by TCRdb to the late 2010s). Regarding the study in general: In total, about 130 million TRB reads were obtained, or roughly 1.5 +/- 0.3 million reads per library. For the TRBV-TRBJ cluster analysis, the naive subsets came from 5 donors, while the memory cells came from 3 donors. Diversity and physicochemical repertoire analyses were performed on about 12 donors pooled from two independent experiments.

For each CD8+ T cell subset, flow sorting was done in triplicate, and 300,000 to 350,000 cells per subset went directly into RLT lysis buffer. To exclude memory contaminants, naive CD8+ T cells were stringently defined as CD45RO-CCR7+CD27+CD95-. Peripheral blood mononuclear cells were isolated from buffy coats using standard density gradient centrifugation. Naive CXCR3-negative and CXCR3-positive CD8+ T cells were flow-sorted using a FACSAria III. Total RNA was extracted from sorted cells using an RNeasy Mini Kit. The instrument given in TCRdb is NextSeq 550. The Human TCR Profiling Kit (MiLaboratory) was used to prepare UMI-labeled 5' RACE TRB cDNA libraries. The full amount of extracted RNA was used for cDNA synthesis, and the full amount of resulting cDNA was used for PCR amplification. Libraries were prepared in parallel using an identical number of PCR cycles. The authors' pipeline ran thus. With a minimum of two reads required per UMI, MIGEC and MiXCR pulled out about 50,000 +/- 10,000 unique UMI-labeled TRB cDNA molecules from each library. An average of approximately 40,000 +/- 10,000 functional in-frame TRB CDR3 nucleotide clonotypes without stop codons was found per library. After each sample was downsampled to 5000 UMI-labeled TRB molecules, VDJtools was used to calculate diversity metrics such as normalized Shannon-Wiener and Chao1. Clonotype-size-weighted physicochemical properties of the central five CDR3 residues (interaction energy, strength, volume and Kidera factor 4) were computed in VDJtools. One entry per CDR3 protein sequence results from the TCRdb reprocessing of the reads, with DNA left out. The V and J calls and clone size come from TCRdb's table, not from the authors' own analysis. For this sample, the table gives about 92,000 distinct CDR3 sequences. The top ten hold over 1.5% of the sample.

Overall results and qualifications from the work: CXCR3 expression partially decreased after cryopreservation, so most assays used freshly isolated PBMCs. Both naive subsets had comparably high repertoire diversity, while memory CD8+ T cells had much lower repertoire diversity. Because surface CD5, which has been linked to self-reactivity in mice, was comparable between naive subsets, TCR interaction strength was also inferred from TRB CDR3 physicochemical properties. Within the same donor, TRBV-TRBJ usage looked similar between naive CXCR3-negative and CXCR3-positive cells, but memory cells had distinct patterns. TRB CDR3s from CXCR3-positive naive cells showed higher hydrophobicity (lower Kidera factor 4), lower energy, and higher strength and volume indices than CXCR3-negative naive cells.

The sequencing sample was made of naive CXCR3- CD8+ T cells from blood. The meaning of the sample's cell subset or site label: CD45RO-CCR7+CD27+CD95- naive CD8+ T cells lacking CXCR3 (TNR3-). The chain is assembled from TRBV7-3 and TRBJ2-7; lacking DNA, the TRBD1 call made by TCRdb goes unchecked. The source of this sequence is a human donor in good health. Some clones in this sample may be carry-over from other donors' samples. The CDR3 reads as follows: CASSGGTGGDEQYF.